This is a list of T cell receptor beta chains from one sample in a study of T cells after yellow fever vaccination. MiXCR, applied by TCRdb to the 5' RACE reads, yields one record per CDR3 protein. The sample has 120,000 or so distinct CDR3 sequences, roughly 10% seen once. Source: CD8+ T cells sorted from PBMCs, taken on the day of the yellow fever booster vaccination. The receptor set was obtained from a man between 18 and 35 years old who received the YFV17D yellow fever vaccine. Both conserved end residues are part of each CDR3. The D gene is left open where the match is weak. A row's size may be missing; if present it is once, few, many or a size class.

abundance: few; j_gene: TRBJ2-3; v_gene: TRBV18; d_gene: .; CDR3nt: TGTGCCAGCTCACCCGACTTGGCAGGGATTAGCACAGATACGCAGTATTTT; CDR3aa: CASSPDLAGISTDTQYF
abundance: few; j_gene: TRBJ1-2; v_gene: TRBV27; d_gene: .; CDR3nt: TGTGCCAGCAGTCCCCGGGGGGGAGACTATGGCTACACCTTC; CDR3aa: CASSPRGGDYGYTF
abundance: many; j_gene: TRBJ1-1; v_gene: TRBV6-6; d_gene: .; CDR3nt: TGTGCCAGCAGTCCCGGGCCGAACACTGAAGCTTTCTTT; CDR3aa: CASSPGPNTEAFF
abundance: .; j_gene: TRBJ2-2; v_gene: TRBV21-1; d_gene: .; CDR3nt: TGTGCCAGCAGCAAAGATGGTAGGACAGGGACCGGGGAGCTGTTTTTT; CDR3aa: CASSKDGRTGTGELFF
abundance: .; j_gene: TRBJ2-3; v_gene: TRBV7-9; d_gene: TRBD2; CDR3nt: TGTGCCAGCAGCTTAGTCTTGAGCGGGAGGGCGCAGTATTTT; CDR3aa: CASSLVLSGRAQYF
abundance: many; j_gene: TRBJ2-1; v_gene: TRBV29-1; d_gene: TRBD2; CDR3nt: TGCAGCGTTGAAGAGCGGGGGGGTCCACACAATGAGCAGTTCTTC; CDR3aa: CSVEERGGPHNEQFF
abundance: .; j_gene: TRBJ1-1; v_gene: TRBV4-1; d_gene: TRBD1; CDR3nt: TGCGCCAGCAGCCAGGATGGGACAGGGGAGGGGATGGCTTTCTTT; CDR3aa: CASSQDGTGEGMAFF
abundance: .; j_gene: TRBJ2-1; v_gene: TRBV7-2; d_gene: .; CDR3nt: TGTGCCAGCAGTAAAGTAATTGGCGGTTACAATGAGCAGTTCTTC; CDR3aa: CASSKVIGGYNEQFF
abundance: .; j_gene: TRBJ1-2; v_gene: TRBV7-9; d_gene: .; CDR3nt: TGTGCCAGCAGCTTAGTCGCAGCCTTCTATGGCTACACCTTC; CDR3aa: CASSLVAAFYGYTF
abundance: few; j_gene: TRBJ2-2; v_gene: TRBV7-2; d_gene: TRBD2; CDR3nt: TGTGCCAGCAGCTTGATAGCGGGGGGGCCCACCGGGGAGCTGTTTTTT; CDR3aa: CASSLIAGGPTGELFF
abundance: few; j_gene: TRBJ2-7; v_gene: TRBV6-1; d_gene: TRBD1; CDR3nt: TGTGCCAGCAGCGCCGCGAGGGACAGTTCCTACGAGCAGTACTTC; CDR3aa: CASSAARDSSYEQYF
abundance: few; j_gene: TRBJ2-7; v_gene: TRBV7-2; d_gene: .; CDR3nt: TGTGCCAGCAGCTTGGCCCTACCCCCTCTGGGGGAGCAGTACTTC; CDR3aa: CASSLALPPLGEQYF
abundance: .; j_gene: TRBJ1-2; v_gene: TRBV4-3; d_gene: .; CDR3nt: TGCGCCAGCAGCCAAGATTCCCTGACAGACTATGGCTACACCTTC; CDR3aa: CASSQDSLTDYGYTF
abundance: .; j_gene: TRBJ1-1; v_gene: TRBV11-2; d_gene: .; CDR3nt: TGTGCCAGCAGCCCCGGGGACATGAACACTGAAGCTTTCTTT; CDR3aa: CASSPGDMNTEAFF
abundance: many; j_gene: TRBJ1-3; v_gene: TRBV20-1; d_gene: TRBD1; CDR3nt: TGCAGTGCTAGAGAGTTGACAGGGTCTGGAAACACCATATATTTT; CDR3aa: CSARELTGSGNTIYF
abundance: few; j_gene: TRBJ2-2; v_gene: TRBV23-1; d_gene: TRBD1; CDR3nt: TGCGCCAGCAGTCGACAGGGAGAAGTCGCGAACACCGGGGAGCTGTTTTTT; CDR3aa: CASSRQGEVANTGELFF
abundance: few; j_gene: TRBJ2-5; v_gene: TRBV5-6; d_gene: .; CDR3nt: TGTGCCAGCAGCCTGTCGGTGAAATGGTCAGAGACCCAGTACTTC; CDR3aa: CASSLSVKWSETQYF
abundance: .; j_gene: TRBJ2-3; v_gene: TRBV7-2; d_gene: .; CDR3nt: TGTGCCAGCAGCTTATCCCCCGCCAATACGCAGTATTTT; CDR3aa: CASSLSPANTQYF
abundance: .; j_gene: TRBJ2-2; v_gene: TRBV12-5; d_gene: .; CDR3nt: TGTGCTAGTGGGCTCAGAGAAACCGGGGAGCTGTTTTTT; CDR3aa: CASGLRETGELFF
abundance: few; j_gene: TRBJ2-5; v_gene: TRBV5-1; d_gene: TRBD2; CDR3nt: TGCGCCAGCACCCCCCCCTCTAGCGGGGGGCAAGAGACCCAGTACTTC; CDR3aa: CASTPPSSGGQETQYF
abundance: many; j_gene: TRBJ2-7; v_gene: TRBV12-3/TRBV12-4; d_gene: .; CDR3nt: TGTGCCAGCAGTTTGAGGGGGTACGAGCAGTACTTC; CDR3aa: CASSLRGYEQYF
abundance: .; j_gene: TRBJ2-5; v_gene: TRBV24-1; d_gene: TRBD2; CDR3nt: TGTGCCACCAGTGATTGGGCGGGGGAGGGGACCCAGTACTTC; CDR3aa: CATSDWAGEGTQYF
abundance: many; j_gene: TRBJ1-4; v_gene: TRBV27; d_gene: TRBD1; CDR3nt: TGTGCCAGCAGAAAAAACCCGGGACAGAGCAAAGAAAAACTGTTTTTT; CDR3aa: CASRKNPGQSKEKLFF
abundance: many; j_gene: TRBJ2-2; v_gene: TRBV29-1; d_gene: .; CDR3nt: TGCAGCGTTGCAGACACCGGGGAGCTGTTTTTT; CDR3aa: CSVADTGELFF
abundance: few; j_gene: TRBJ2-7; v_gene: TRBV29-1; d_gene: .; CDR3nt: TGCAGCGTTGAATGGGCGTACGAGCAGTACTTC; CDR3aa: CSVEWAYEQYF
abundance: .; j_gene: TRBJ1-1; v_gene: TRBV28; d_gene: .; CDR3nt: TGTGCCAGCAGTCCGGGACGGGCGAACACTGAAGCTTTCTTT; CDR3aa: CASSPGRANTEAFF
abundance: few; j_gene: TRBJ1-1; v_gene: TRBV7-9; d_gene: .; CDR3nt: TGTGCCAGCAGCCTTCGGGACGTTAACATGAACACTGAAGCTTTCTTT; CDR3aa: CASSLRDVNMNTEAFF
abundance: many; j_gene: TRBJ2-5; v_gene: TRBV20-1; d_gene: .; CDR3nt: TGCAGTGCCGGGCCGGGGGCCTGGGAGACCCAGTACTTC; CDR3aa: CSAGPGAWETQYF
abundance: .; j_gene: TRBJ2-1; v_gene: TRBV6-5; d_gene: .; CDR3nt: TGTGCCAGCAGTTACTCGTTCGGGGGTGAGCAGTTCTTC; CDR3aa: CASSYSFGGEQFF
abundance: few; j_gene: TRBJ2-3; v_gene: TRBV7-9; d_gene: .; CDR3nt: TGTGCCAGCAGCTCACTAAGGATACCCAGCACAGATACGCAGTATTTT; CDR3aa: CASSSLRIPSTDTQYF
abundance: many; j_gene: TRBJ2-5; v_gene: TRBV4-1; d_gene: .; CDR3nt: TGCGCCAGCAGCCAATTTCCAGCTAAAGAGACCCAGTACTTC; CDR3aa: CASSQFPAKETQYF
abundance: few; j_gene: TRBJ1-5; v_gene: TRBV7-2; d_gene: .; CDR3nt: TGTGCCAGCAGCGTATATAGCAATCAGCCCCAGCATTTT; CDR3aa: CASSVYSNQPQHF
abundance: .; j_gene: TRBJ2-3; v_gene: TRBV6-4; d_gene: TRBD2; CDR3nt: TGTGCCAGCAGCCCCACTAGCGCCGGCACAGATACGCAGTATTTT; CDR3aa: CASSPTSAGTDTQYF
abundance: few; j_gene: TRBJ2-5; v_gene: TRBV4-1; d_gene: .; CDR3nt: TGCGCCAGCAGCCTACGACAGGTACCCCAAGAGACCCAGTACTTC; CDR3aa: CASSLRQVPQETQYF
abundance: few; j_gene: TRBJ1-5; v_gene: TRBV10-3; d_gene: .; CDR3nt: TGTGCCATCAGTGAGTCGTTGGACAGTAATCAGCCCCAGCATTTT; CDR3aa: CAISESLDSNQPQHF
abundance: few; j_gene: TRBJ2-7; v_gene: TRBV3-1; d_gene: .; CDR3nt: TGTGCCAGCAGCCAAGAAGTGGACAGTACGAACGAGCAGTACTTC; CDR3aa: CASSQEVDSTNEQYF
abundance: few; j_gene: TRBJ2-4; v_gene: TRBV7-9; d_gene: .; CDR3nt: TGTGCCAGCAGTGGGCCGGGAGTACCCAAAAACATTCAGTACTTC; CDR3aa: CASSGPGVPKNIQYF
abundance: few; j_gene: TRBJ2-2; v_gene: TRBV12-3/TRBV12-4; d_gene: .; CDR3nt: TGTGCCGGAGGGGCGGGGAACACCGGGGAGCTGTTTTTT; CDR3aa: CAGGAGNTGELFF
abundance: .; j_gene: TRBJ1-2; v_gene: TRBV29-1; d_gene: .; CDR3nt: TGCAGCGTTGAAGGGGGGGGATTCCGTGGCTACACCTTC; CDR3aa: CSVEGGGFRGYTF
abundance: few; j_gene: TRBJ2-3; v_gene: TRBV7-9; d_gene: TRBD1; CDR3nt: TGTGCCAGCAGCACGACAGGGGTTGGGGGTACGCAGTATTTT; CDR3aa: CASSTTGVGGTQYF
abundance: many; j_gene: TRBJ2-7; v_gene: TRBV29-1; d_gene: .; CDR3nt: TGCAGCGTTGATGGATCCGGGTACGAGCAGTACTTC; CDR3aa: CSVDGSGYEQYF
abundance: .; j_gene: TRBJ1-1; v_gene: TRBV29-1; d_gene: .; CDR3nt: TGCAGCGTTGAACAGGGTAGGACTGAAGCTTTCTTT; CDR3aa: CSVEQGRTEAFF
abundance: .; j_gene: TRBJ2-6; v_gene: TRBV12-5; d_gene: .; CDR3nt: TGTGCTAGTGGTTTGTGGCGCACTGGGGCCAACGTCCTGACTTTC; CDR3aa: CASGLWRTGANVLTF
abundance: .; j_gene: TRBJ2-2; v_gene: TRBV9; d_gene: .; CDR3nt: TGTGCCAGCAACCTCTGGGGGTCGAACACCGGGGAGCTGTTTTTT; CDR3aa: CASNLWGSNTGELFF
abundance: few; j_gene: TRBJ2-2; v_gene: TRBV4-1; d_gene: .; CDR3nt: TGCGCCAGCACGACTACAGATCTTGAGACCGGGGAGCTGTTTTTT; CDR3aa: CASTTTDLETGELFF
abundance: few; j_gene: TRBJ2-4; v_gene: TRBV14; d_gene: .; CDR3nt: TGTGCCAGCAGCCAAGATTATGAGTCGTCGCCCAAAAACATTCAGTACTTC; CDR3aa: CASSQDYESSPKNIQYF
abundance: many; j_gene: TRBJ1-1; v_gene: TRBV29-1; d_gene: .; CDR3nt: TGCAGCGTTGATCCGGGGTTGAACACTGAAGCTTTCTTT; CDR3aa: CSVDPGLNTEAFF
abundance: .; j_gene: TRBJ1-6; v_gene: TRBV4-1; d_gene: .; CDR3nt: TGCGCCAGCGCCGGGGACGGGGAATCACCCCTCCACTTT; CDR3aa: CASAGDGESPLHF
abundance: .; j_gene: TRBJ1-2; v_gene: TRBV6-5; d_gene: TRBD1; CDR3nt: TGTGCCAGCAGTTACTCGATGGCAGGGGGGGTAAACTATGGCTACACCTTC; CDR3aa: CASSYSMAGGVNYGYTF
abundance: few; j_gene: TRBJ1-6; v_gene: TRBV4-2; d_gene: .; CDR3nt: TGTGCCAGCACCTCCGATCCCTGGGGCAGTTACTATAATTCACCCCTCCACTTT; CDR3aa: CASTSDPWGSYYNSPLHF
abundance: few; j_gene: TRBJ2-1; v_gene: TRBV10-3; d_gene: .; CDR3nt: TGTGCCATCAGTGAACTTAGGGACAATGAGCAGTTCTTC; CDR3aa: CAISELRDNEQFF
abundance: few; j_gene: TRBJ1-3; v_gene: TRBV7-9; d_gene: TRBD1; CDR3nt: TGTGCCAGCAGCCTCTTCGGACAGGGGGCTGGAAACACCATATATTTT; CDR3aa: CASSLFGQGAGNTIYF
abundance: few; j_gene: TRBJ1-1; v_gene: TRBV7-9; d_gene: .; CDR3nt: TGTGCCAGCAGCGCCCCGGGGGGCCGGAACACTGAAGCTTTCTTT; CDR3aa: CASSAPGGRNTEAFF
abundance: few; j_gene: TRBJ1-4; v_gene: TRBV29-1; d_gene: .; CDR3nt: TGCAGCGTTCTTGAGATGGGGGCTAATGAAAAACTGTTTTTT; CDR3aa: CSVLEMGANEKLFF
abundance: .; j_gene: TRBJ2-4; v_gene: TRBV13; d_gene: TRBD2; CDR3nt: TGTGCCAGCAGCTTAGCCGGGGGGGACGTGAGAAACATTCAGTACTTC; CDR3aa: CASSLAGGDVRNIQYF
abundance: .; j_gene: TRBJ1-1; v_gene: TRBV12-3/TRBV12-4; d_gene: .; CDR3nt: TGTGCCAGCAGTTTTTTACGGCAGGGAGGAGTGACTGAAGCTTTCTTT; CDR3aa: CASSFLRQGGVTEAFF
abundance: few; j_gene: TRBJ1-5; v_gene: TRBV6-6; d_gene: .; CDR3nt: TGTGCCAGCAGTTTAGGGGGGATTCGTCAGCCCCAGCATTTT; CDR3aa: CASSLGGIRQPQHF
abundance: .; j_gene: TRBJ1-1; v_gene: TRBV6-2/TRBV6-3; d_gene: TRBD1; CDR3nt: TGTGCCAGCTTGGGACAGTGGAACACTGAAGCTTTCTTT; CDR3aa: CASLGQWNTEAFF
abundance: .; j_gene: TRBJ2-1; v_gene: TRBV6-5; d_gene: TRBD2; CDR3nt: TGTGCCAGCAGACTTGAGCGGGGCCTTAAAAATGAGCAGTTCTTC; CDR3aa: CASRLERGLKNEQFF